Listed below are T cell receptor beta chains from one sample, sequenced in a study of stem cell transplantation in POMP-related autoinflammatory disease. Profiling relied on immunoSEQ multiplex PCR, and the TCRdb table lists in-frame clones only, not all of them. The repertoire consists of more than 25,000 clones, with just over 85% occurring once and the leading ten covering over 0.6%. The sequences come from CD4+ T cells from PBMCs, collected before stem cell transplantation. These receptors were taken from a human donor with POMP-related autoinflammation and immune dysregulation (PRAID). CDR3s include the opening cysteine and the closing phenylalanine or tryptophan. D genes are given only for firm matches. Expanded clones get a size class; other rows say once, few or many, or leave the size out.

TRBV2	TRBJ2-3	.	.	CASRALPQGTDTQYF	TGTGCCAGCAGAGCGCTTCCCCAAGGTACAGATACGCAGTATTTT
TRBV5-1	TRBJ1-6	.	.	CASSFNGELLHF	TGCGCCAGCAGCTTTAACGGCGAGCTCCTCCACTTT
TRBV6-1	TRBJ2-7	.	TRBD2	CASSENPGGEQYF	TGTGCCAGCAGTGAAAACCCCGGGGGGGAGCAGTACTTC
TRBV19	TRBJ1-6	.	TRBD1	CASSMGQGTLAPLHF	TGTGCCAGTAGTATGGGACAGGGGACCTTAGCACCCCTCCACTTT
TRBV11-1	TRBJ1-1	.	.	CASSILETEAFF	TGTGCCAGCAGTATATTGGAAACTGAAGCTTTCTTT
TRBV6-1	TRBJ1-3	.	.	CASKGRFFPGNTIYF	TGTGCCAGCAAGGGGCGGTTCTTCCCTGGAAACACCATATATTTT
TRBV6-1	TRBJ2-7	.	.	CASSETTRLEQYF	TGTGCCAGCAGTGAAACCACGCGGCTCGAGCAGTACTTC
TRBV29-1	TRBJ1-2	.	TRBD1	CSVRTGQNYGYTF	TGCAGCGTTCGGACAGGTCAAAACTATGGCTACACCTTC
TRBV4-1	TRBJ1-6	.	.	CASSDRSFPLHF	TGCGCCAGCAGCGACAGGTCTTTCCCCCTCCACTTT
TRBV7-3	TRBJ2-1	once	.	CASSLWGGDYNEQFF	TGTGCCAGCAGCTTATGGGGTGGGGACTACAATGAGCAGTTCTTC
TRBV14	TRBJ2-3	.	.	CASSQISTDTQYF	TGTGCCAGCAGCCAGATTAGCACAGATACGCAGTATTTT
TRBV2	TRBJ2-3	.	.	CASSLGLATDTQYF	TGTGCCAGCAGCTTGGGGCTAGCGACAGATACGCAGTATTTT
TRBV5-1	TRBJ1-1	few	.	CARGPRNTEAFF	TGCGCCAGAGGACCGAGGAACACTGAAGCTTTCTTT
TRBV13	TRBJ2-7	.	TRBD2	CASSLGPGGLYEQYF	TGTGCCAGCAGCTTAGGCCCGGGGGGGCTTTACGAGCAGTACTTC
TRBV7-9	TRBJ2-1	once	TRBD2	CASSLRASGGQYNEQFF	TGTGCCAGCAGCTTAAGGGCTAGCGGGGGGCAGTACAATGAGCAGTTCTTC
TRBV19	TRBJ1-5	.	TRBD1	CASSSRDSDQPQHF	TGTGCCAGTAGTTCCCGGGACAGCGATCAGCCCCAGCATTTT
TRBV7-6	TRBJ1-1	.	.	CASSLQVNTEAFF	TGTGCCAGCAGCTTACAGGTGAACACTGAAGCTTTCTTT
TRBV2	TRBJ1-6	once	.	CASSDDKQAFSYNSPLHF	TGTGCCAGCAGTGACGACAAGCAAGCCTTCTCCTATAATTCACCCCTCCACTTT
TRBV10-3	TRBJ1-1	.	.	CAISEQVGAFF	TGTGCCATCAGTGAACAGGTTGGGGCTTTCTTT
TRBV2	TRBJ2-2	.	.	CASSEEGRHTGELFF	TGTGCCAGCAGTGAAGAGGGTAGGCACACCGGGGAGCTGTTTTTT
TRBV10-3	TRBJ2-5	.	.	CAIGGGGETQYF	TGTGCCATCGGAGGGGGTGGAGAGACCCAGTACTTC
TRBV19	TRBJ1-3	.	.	CASSMVNRERNTIYF	TGTGCCAGTAGTATGGTCAACAGGGAAAGAAACACCATATATTTT
TRBV5-1	TRBJ2-3	.	.	CASSLVGADTQYF	TGCGCCAGCAGCTTGGTTGGAGCAGATACGCAGTATTTT
TRBV11-3	TRBJ2-2	.	.	CASSSRGNTGELFF	TGTGCCAGCAGCTCCCGGGGGAACACCGGGGAGCTGTTTTTT
TRBV9	TRBJ1-6	.	.	CASSSRVLNSPLHF	TGTGCCAGCAGCTCCCGGGTCCTTAATTCACCCCTCCACTTT
TRBV12-5	TRBJ2-5	.	.	CASGKGGVYQETQYF	TGTGCTAGTGGCAAGGGGGGGGTGTACCAAGAGACCCAGTACTTC
TRBV5-4	TRBJ1-1	.	TRBD1	CASSQGGSMNTEAFF	TGTGCCAGCAGTCAGGGGGGCAGTATGAACACTGAAGCTTTCTTT
TRBV15	TRBJ2-3	.	.	CATSRDLAEGTDTQYF	TGTGCCACCAGCAGAGATTTAGCGGAGGGCACAGATACGCAGTATTTT
TRBV5-4	TRBJ1-4	.	.	CASSLQGEKLFF	TGTGCCAGCAGCTTGCAGGGTGAAAAACTGTTTTTT
TRBV12-2	TRBJ1-4	.	.	CASRPKGHPGATNEKLFF	TGTGCAAGTCGCCCAAAGGGACACCCAGGGGCAACTAATGAAAAACTGTTTTTT
TRBV29-1	TRBJ2-3	.	.	CSVGSSTGGTDTQYF	TGCAGCGTTGGATCAAGCACCGGGGGCACAGATACGCAGTATTTT
TRBV6-6	TRBJ1-3	once	TRBD1	CASSASGQGTNTIYF	TGTGCCAGCAGTGCCTCGGGACAGGGGACAAACACCATATATTTT
TRBV28	TRBJ2-1	.	TRBD2	CASSLPGLAGNEQFF	TGTGCCAGCAGTTTGCCGGGACTAGCTGGTAATGAGCAGTTCTTC
TRBV5-6	TRBJ2-5	.	.	CASSLTAGTIRETQYF	TGTGCCAGCAGCTTGACCGCCGGGACAATTCGAGAGACCCAGTACTTC
TRBV2	TRBJ2-5	.	.	CASHGETQYF	TGTGCCAGCCACGGAGAGACCCAGTACTTC
TRBV5-4	TRBJ2-7	few	.	CASSFHSDYEQYF	TGTGCCAGCAGCTTCCATTCCGACTACGAGCAGTACTTC
TRBV30	TRBJ2-3	.	.	CAWSVGWAADTQYF	TGTGCCTGGAGTGTAGGGTGGGCGGCGGATACGCAGTATTTT
TRBV2	TRBJ2-3	once	TRBD1	CASSERGGQGLGDTQYF	TGTGCCAGCAGTGAGAGAGGAGGACAGGGACTGGGGGATACGCAGTATTTT
TRBV6-5	TRBJ2-7	.	TRBD1	CASSEGQPVGQYF	TGTGCCAGCAGTGAGGGACAGCCGGTCGGGCAGTACTTC
TRBV6-1	TRBJ2-1	.	.	CASSVHRDNEQFF	TGTGCCAGCAGTGTGCACAGGGACAATGAGCAGTTCTTC
TRBV27	TRBJ1-5	.	TRBD1	CARGTGPINQPQHF	TGTGCCAGGGGGACAGGGCCAATCAATCAGCCCCAGCATTTT